This is a list of T cell receptor beta chains from one sample in a study of OX40 agonist ivuxolimab in advanced cancers. The protocol was immunoSEQ multiplex PCR, while the TCRdb copy is restricted to in-frame clones and leaves out a portion. The table shows just under 85,000 clones, with 65% to 85% occurring only once. The sample here was CD4+ or CD8+ T cells sorted from blood, taken in a trial of the OX40 agonist ivuxolimab. These receptors were taken from an adult with an advanced solid tumor such as melanoma, head and neck, liver or kidney cancer. Both conserved end residues are part of each CDR3. A D gene is named only where the DNA matches it firmly. A row's size may be missing; if present it is once, few, many or a size class.

>15|.|.|TRBV27|TRBJ2-3
TGTGCCAGCAGTTTAGGGCTAGCGAGCACAGATACGCAGTATTTT
CASSLGLASTDTQYF
>12|.|.|TRBV29-1|TRBJ2-7
TGCAGCGTTAAAATCAGCTCCTACGAGCAGTACTTC
CSVKISSYEQYF
>14|few|TRBD1|TRBV6-5|TRBJ1-2
TGTGCCAGCAGCCGACAGGGGGGAAGTGATGGCTACACCTTC
CASSRQGGSDGYTF
>15|.|.|TRBV5-1|TRBJ2-2
TGCGCCAGCAGCTTGGGACATACTAACACCGGGGAGCTGTTTTTT
CASSLGHTNTGELFF
>17|.|.|TRBV5-4|TRBJ2-5
TGTGCCAGCAGCTTGGTAGGGAGCGGTACCGTCATAAAGACCCAGTACTTC
CASSLVGSGTVIKTQYF
>12|.|.|TRBV29-1|TRBJ2-3
TGCAGCGTTGAAGGGTACGGAGATACGCAGTATTTT
CSVEGYGDTQYF
>13|.|.|TRBV11-2|TRBJ1-1
TGTGCCAGCAGCTTAGTCGTGGACACTGAAGCTTTCTTT
CASSLVVDTEAFF
>13|.|.|TRBV6-1|TRBJ1-1
TGTGCCAGCTCGGACACTTTAGGCACTGAAGCTTTCTTT
CASSDTLGTEAFF
>14|few|.|TRBV11-3|TRBJ1-2
TGTGCCAGCAGCTTAGGGGGGAACAGGGATGGCTACACCTTC
CASSLGGNRDGYTF
>15|.|.|TRBV29-1|TRBJ2-2
TGCAGCGTTGAAAGGGCAGGGGCCGGCACCGGGGAGCTGTTTTTT
CSVERAGAGTGELFF
>16|.|.|TRBV11-2|TRBJ2-3
TGTGCCAGCAGCTCCCGCCCGTTGGAGGGAAAAGATACGCAGTATTTT
CASSSRPLEGKDTQYF
>16|.|TRBD2|TRBV5-1|TRBJ2-1
TGCGCCAGCAGCTTGGCGGGGCTAGCGGGGGCCCCTGAGCAGTTCTTC
CASSLAGLAGAPEQFF
>15|.|TRBD2|TRBV27|TRBJ2-1
TGTGCCAGCAGCAGGAGCGGGAGGGCCTACAATGAGCAGTTCTTC
CASSRSGRAYNEQFF
>16|once|.|TRBV21-1|TRBJ2-3
TGTGCCAGCAGCAAATTAGCCACTGCTAGCACAGATACGCAGTATTTT
CASSKLATASTDTQYF
>14|.|.|TRBV7-6|TRBJ2-7
TGTGCCAGCGGCCTCGGGGGAGATCCCTACGAGCAGTACTTC
CASGLGGDPYEQYF
>14|.|.|TRBV7-3|TRBJ2-7
TGCGCCAGCAGTCCCGGGACTCATGCCTACGAGCAGTACTTC
CASSPGTHAYEQYF
>14|.|TRBD1|TRBV7-2|TRBJ2-5
TGTGCCAGCAGCTTAGGCGACAGGGCCGAGACCCAGTACTTC
CASSLGDRAETQYF
>13|.|TRBD2|TRBV19|TRBJ2-7
TGTGCCAGTAGCAGCGGGATTGGCTACGAGCAGTACTTC
CASSSGIGYEQYF
>13|.|TRBD2|TRBV11-2|TRBJ2-7
TGTGCCAGCAGCATAGGGACTATCTACGAGCAGTACTTC
CASSIGTIYEQYF
>14|once|TRBD1|TRBV18|TRBJ2-7
TGTGCCAGCTCACCCCGGACAGGGTGGGGCGAGCAGTACTTC
CASSPRTGWGEQYF